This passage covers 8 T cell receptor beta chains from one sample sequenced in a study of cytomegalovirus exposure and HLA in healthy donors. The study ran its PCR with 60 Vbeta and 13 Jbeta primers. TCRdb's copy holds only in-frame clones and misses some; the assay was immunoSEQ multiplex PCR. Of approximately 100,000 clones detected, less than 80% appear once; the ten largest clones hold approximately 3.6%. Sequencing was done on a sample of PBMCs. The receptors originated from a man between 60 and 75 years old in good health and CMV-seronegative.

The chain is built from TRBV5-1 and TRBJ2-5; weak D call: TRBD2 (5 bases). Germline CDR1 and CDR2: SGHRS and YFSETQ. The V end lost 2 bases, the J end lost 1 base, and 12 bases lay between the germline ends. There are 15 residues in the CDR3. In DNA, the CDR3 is TGCGCCAGCAGCTTATTCGCTAGCTCCCAAGAGACCCAGTACTTC. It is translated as CASSLFASSQETQYF.

In DNA form, the CDR3 reads TGTGCCAGCAGCGAGGGACAGGGCTACACCTTC. Protein: CASSEGQGYTF. The chain is built from TRBV9 and TRBJ1-2; 7 bases map to TRBD1. V shed 3 bases, J shed 8 bases, and the junction held 1 base outside the gene matches. The CDR3 totals 11 residues. The V gene's germline CDR1 is SGDLS and CDR2 YYNGEE.

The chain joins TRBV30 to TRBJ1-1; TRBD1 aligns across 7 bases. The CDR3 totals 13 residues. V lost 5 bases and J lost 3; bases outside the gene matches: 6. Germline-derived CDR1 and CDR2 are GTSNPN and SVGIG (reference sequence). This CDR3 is CAWGRGRYTEAFF. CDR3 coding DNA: TGTGCCTGGGGCAGGGGGAGGTACACTGAAGCTTTCTTT.

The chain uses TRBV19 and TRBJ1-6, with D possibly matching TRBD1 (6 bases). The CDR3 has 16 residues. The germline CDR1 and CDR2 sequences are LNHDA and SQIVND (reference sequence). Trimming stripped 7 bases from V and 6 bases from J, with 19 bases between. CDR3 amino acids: CASKRTGQNVNSPLHF. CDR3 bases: TGTGCCAGTAAAAGAACAGGGCAGAACGTTAATTCACCCCTCCACTTT. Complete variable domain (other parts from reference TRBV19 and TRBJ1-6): DGGITQSPKYLFRKEGQNVTLSCEQNLNHDAMYWYRQDPGQGLRLIYYSQIVNDFQKGDIAEGYSVSREKKESFPLTVTSAQKNPTAFYLCASKRTGQNVNSPLHFGNGTRLTVT.

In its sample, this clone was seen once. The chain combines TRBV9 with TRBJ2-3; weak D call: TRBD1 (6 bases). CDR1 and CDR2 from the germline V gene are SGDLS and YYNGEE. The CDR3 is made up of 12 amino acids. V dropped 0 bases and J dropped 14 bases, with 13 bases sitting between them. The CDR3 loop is CASSVGGGPAYF. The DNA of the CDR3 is TGTGCCAGCAGCGTAGGAGGGGGTCCTGCGTATTTT.

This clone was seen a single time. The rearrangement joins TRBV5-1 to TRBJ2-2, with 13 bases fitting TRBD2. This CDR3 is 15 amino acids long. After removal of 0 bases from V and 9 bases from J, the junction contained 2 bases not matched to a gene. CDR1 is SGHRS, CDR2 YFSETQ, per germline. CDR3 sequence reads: CASSLGTSGGRELFF. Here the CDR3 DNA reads TGCGCCAGCAGCTTGGGGACTAGCGGGGGCAGGGAGCTGTTTTTT. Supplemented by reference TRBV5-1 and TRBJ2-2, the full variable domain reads KAGVTQTPRYLIKTRGQQVTLSCSPISGHRSVSWYQQTPGQGLQFLFEYFSETQRNKGNFPGRFSGRQFSNSRSEMNVSTLELGDSALYLCASSLGTSGGRELFFGEGSRLTVL.

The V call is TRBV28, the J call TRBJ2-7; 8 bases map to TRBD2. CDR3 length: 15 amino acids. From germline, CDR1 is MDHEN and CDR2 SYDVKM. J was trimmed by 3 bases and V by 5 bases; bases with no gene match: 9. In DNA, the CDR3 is TGTGCCAGCAGTACGGGAGGGGCAGGGAGCTACGAGCAGTACGTC. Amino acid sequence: CASSTGGAGSYEQYV.

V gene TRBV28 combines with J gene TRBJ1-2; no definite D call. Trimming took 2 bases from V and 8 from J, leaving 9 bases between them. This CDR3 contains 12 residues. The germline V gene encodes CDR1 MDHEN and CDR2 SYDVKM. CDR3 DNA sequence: TGTGCCAGCAGTTTAGGGAGAGACGGCTACACCTTC. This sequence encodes CASSLGRDGYTF.